This T cell receptor beta chain was obtained from a study of blood T cell repertoires in COVID-19. Study as a whole: The cDNA or gDNA used as material had been derived from T cells, B-cell-depleted T cells, or PBMCs.

Germline CDR1 is MNHEY and CDR2 is SVGEGT. V trimming: 5 bases; J trimming: 2 bases; junction bases outside the gene matches: 5. This CDR3 is 14 amino acids long. Per the original methods: Scientists estimated how many nucleated cells there were by amplifying reference gene primers. Libraries were prepared by immunoSEQ multiplex PCR; TCRdb keeps only in-frame clonotypes and omits some of them. The DNA was the basis for D and trimming; V, J and clone size are from that table. Of 200,000 or so clones in the sample, nearly 85% are singletons; the top ten hold under 5.5%. The chain carries TRBV6-2 or TRBV6-3 and TRBJ2-7; 8 bases are shared with TRBD1. The sample taken for sequencing was peripheral blood. The sequence was obtained from a woman in her thirties with acute or convalescent COVID-19. CDR3 in amino acids: CASSPGGGTYEQYF. The CDR3 DNA reads as TGTGCCAGCAGTCCAGGGGGCGGAACCTACGAGCAGTACTTC.